Presented here are 22 T cell receptor beta chains from one specimen sequenced in a study of blood T cell repertoires in COVID-19. Generated by immunoSEQ multiplex PCR, the TCRdb table keeps only in-frame clones and is missing some. The sample shows 150,000 to 200,000 clones, roughly four fifths of them seen only once. The sample taken for sequencing was peripheral blood. The origin of the receptors is a human donor with acute or convalescent COVID-19. The donor label of this sample is uncertain.

V gene TRBV6-5 combines with J gene TRBJ2-7, with 9 bases that match TRBD1. V gave up 6 bases and J gave up 4 bases; unmatched junction bases: 7. CDR3 length: 14 residues. From germline, CDR1 is MNHEY and CDR2 SVGAGI. The CDR3 region is CASRAGTGIYEQYF. The CDR3, as DNA: TGTGCCAGCAGGGCCGGGACAGGGATTTACGAGCAGTACTTC.

The sample holds a few counts of this clone. The chain uses TRBV11-1 and TRBJ2-1, with D maybe TRBD2 (5 bases). This CDR3 is built from 15 residues. Germline loops: CDR1 SGHAT, CDR2 FQDESV (reference sequence). Trimming took 5 bases from V and 6 from J, leaving 17 bases between them. Here the CDR3 reads CASSLLRAAGNEQFF. As DNA, the CDR3 is TGTGCCAGCAGCCTTCTGAGGGCTGCCGGCAATGAGCAGTTCTTC. The full variable domain, rest sourced from reference TRBV11-1 and TRBJ2-1, is EAEVAQSPRYKITEKSQAVAFWCDPISGHATLYWYRQILGQGPELLVQFQDESVVDDSQLPKDRFSAERLKGVDSTLKIQPAELGDSAMYLCASSLLRAAGNEQFFGPGTRLTVL.

The CDR3 sequence: CASRGQVPEAFF. In nucleotides, the CDR3 is TGTGCCAGCAGAGGACAGGTGCCGGAAGCTTTCTTT. The chain employs TRBV25-1 and TRBJ1-1; 7 positions agree with TRBD1. Germline lookup yields CDR1 MGHDK and CDR2 SYGVNS. Losses at the gene ends were 6 bases for V and 8 bases for J; bases not matched to a gene: 6. The CDR3 length is 12 residues.

CDR3 protein: CAIRGTTLFSNEQFF. The CDR3 DNA follows: TGTGCCATCAGAGGGACTACCCTTTTTTCCAATGAGCAGTTCTTC. The rearrangement links TRBV10-3 to TRBJ2-1; 7 bases align to TRBD2. The J segment lost 6 bases and the V segment lost 6 bases, leaving 11 bases of the junction unmatched. This CDR3 has 15 residues. Germline V CDR1 and CDR2: ENHRY, SYGVKD.

The chain links TRBV9 to TRBJ2-2; 8 nucleotides match TRBD2. Trimming at V came to 3 bases and at J to 6 bases, leaving 10 bases not matched to a gene. Germline V gives CDR1 SGDLS, CDR2 YYNGEE. There are 16 residues in the CDR3. For the CDR3, the DNA is TGTGCCAGCAGCGACCTTAGAGCGGGGGAGGCCGGGGAGCTGTTTTTT. Residues: CASSDLRAGEAGELFF.

A single count supports this clone. For the CDR3, the DNA is TGTGCCAGCGGGCGGCAGGGGGCGGCCACTGAAGCTTTCTTT. Its translation is CASGRQGAATEAFF. This sequence joins TRBV6-5 and TRBJ1-1; TRBD1 aligns across 8 bases. V was pared by 8 bases and J by 4 bases, with 9 bases of the junction left unmatched. CDR1 and CDR2 (germline): MNHEY, SVGAGI. The CDR3 extends over 14 amino acids.

The genes are TRBV3-1 (or the pseudogene TRBV3-2) and TRBJ1-3; no firm D call. V shed 1 base and J shed 2 bases, with 6 bases lying between them. The CDR3 length is 14 residues. Germline V gene lookup returns CDR1 LGHDT and CDR2 YNNKEL (reference sequence). The CDR3 sequence is CASSQAGAGNTIYF. CDR3 nucleotide sequence: TGTGCCAGCAGCCAAGCCGGGGCTGGAAACACCATATATTTT.

Regarding this clone: Other DNA sequences from this sample encode an identical CDR3 as well. The chain is built from TRBV6-5 and TRBJ1-1; no firm D call. The CDR3 length is 13 residues. Trimming stripped 6 bases from V and 3 bases from J, with 11 bases between. Looked up from germline, CDR1 is MNHEY and CDR2 is SVGAGI. The DNA for the CDR3 is TGTGCCAGCAGCAGGACCGGGGACACTGAAGCTTTCTTT. Translation: CASSRTGDTEAFF.

The rearrangement uses TRBV30 and TRBJ1-4; TRBD1 is a possible D gene (5 bases). Trimming cost V 0 bases and J 10 bases, with 6 bases left between them. The CDR3 length is 11 residues. Germline V gene lookup returns CDR1 GTSNPN and CDR2 SVGIG (reference sequence). CDR3 sequence: CAWSVDRKLFF. CDR3 bases: TGTGCCTGGAGTGTAGACAGAAAACTGTTTTTT.

This chain connects TRBV4-1 to TRBJ1-1; D is undetermined. The CDR3 loop spans 15 amino acids. Looked up from germline, CDR1 is MGHRA and CDR2 is YSYEKL. Trimming shortened V by 1 base and J by 1 base, and 10 bases separated the two germline ends. CDR3 sequence reads: CASSQVGGENTEAFF. The DNA for the CDR3 is TGCGCCAGCAGCCAAGTTGGAGGAGAGAACACTGAAGCTTTCTTT.

To note about this clone: At one boundary the junction diverges from the germline segment, which might be a read error. V is TRBV7-7 and J is TRBJ2-3; 8 nucleotides agree with TRBD2. The CDR3 runs 15 residues. In germline, CDR1 is SSHAT, CDR2 FNYEAQ (reference sequence). The CDR3 sequence is CASSSLAGGTDTQYF. The CDR3 DNA is TGTGCTAGCAGCTCCCTAGCGGGCGGCACAGATACGCAGTATTTT.

V and J are TRBV28 and TRBJ1-6; 12 bases align to TRBD1. Germline V gene lookup returns CDR1 MDHEN and CDR2 SYDVKM. This CDR3 has 16 residues. Trimming removed 3 bases from V and 10 bases from J; junction bases left unmatched: 7. This chain's CDR3 is CASSLPSGTGGSPLHF. Written as DNA, the CDR3 is TGTGCCAGCAGTTTGCCTTCCGGGACAGGGGGCTCACCCCTCCACTTT.

J is TRBJ2-3 and V is TRBV5-1, with 7 positions matching TRBD2. The CDR3 is 15 residues long. CDR1 SGHRS and CDR2 YFSETQ come from the germline V gene. Losses at the gene ends were 1 base for V and 0 bases for J; bases not matched to a gene: 2. CDR3 in amino acids: CASSLSGRSTDTQYF. The CDR3 DNA reads TGCGCCAGCAGCTTGTCCGGGAGGAGCACAGATACGCAGTATTTT.

The rearrangement uses TRBV5-1 and TRBJ1-1; 9 bases agree with TRBD1. CDR3 length equals 14 residues. Germline V gives CDR1 SGHRS, CDR2 YFSETQ. Trimming cost V 4 bases and J 3 bases; bases outside gene matches: 4. The CDR3 reads CASSPRQGDTEAFF. The DNA for the CDR3 is TGCGCCAGCAGCCCTAGACAGGGGGACACTGAAGCTTTCTTT.

The rearrangement links TRBV6-1 to TRBJ1-6, with a weak D call TRBD1 (5 bases). The CDR3 is 15 amino acids. The V gene's germline CDR1 is MNHNS and CDR2 SASEGT. Trimming took 2 bases from V and 9 from J, leaving 14 bases between them. The CDR3 nucleotides are TGTGCCAGCAGTGAATCGAGGGACTGGGGTTCACCCCTCCACTTT. Protein sequence: CASSESRDWGSPLHF.

CDR3 nucleotide sequence: TGTGCCAGCTCACCAGGGGAAGGGGTCTATGGCTACACCTTC. Translated, it gives CASSPGEGVYGYTF. This sequence joins TRBV18 and TRBJ1-2; weak D call: TRBD1 (5 bases). The V end lost 2 bases, the J end lost 4 bases, and 11 bases lay between the germline ends. The CDR3 has 14 amino acids. CDR1 KGHSH and CDR2 LQKENI come from the germline V gene.

Written as DNA, the CDR3 is TGTGCCAGCAGGCAAAAGGGGGGCTACACCTTC. Amino acids: CASRQKGGYTF. V and J are TRBV27 and TRBJ1-2, with a possible D match to TRBD1 (5 bases). V was shortened by 6 bases and J by 8 bases, with 10 bases between the two germline ends. This CDR3 is built from 11 residues. Germline CDR1 reads MNHEY; CDR2 reads SMNVEV (reference sequence).

This sequence joins TRBV28 and TRBJ2-1; TRBD2 aligns across 7 bases. The length of the CDR3 is 15 residues. Germline assignment: CDR1 MDHEN and CDR2 SYDVKM. After removal of 5 bases from V and 4 bases from J, the junction contained 8 bases not matched to a gene. CDR3 protein: CASSPRTRRYNEQFF. CDR3 sequence (DNA): TGTGCCAGCAGTCCACGGACTAGAAGGTACAATGAGCAGTTCTTC.

The rearrangement uses TRBV7-2 and TRBJ1-3, with TRBD1 matching 8 bases. Germline-derived CDR1 and CDR2 are SGHTA and FQGNSA. This CDR3 spans 17 amino acids. The V gene end was trimmed by 2 bases and the J gene end by 0 bases; junction bases not matched to a gene: 6. This CDR3 reads CASSLSQGVISGNTIYF. Here the CDR3 DNA reads TGTGCCAGCAGCTTATCACAGGGGGTGATCTCTGGAAACACCATATATTTT. The complete variable domain, with remaining parts taken from reference TRBV7-2 and TRBJ1-3, reads GAGVSQSPSNKVTEKGKDVELRCDPISGHTALYWYRQSLGQGLEFLIYFQGNSAPDKSGLPSDRFSAERTGGSVSTLTIQRTQQEDSAVYLCASSLSQGVISGNTIYFGEGSWLTVV.

The J gene is TRBJ2-3, the V gene TRBV2; TRBD2 agrees at 7 bases. The CDR3 is made up of 16 amino acids. Germline CDR1 and CDR2: SNHLY and FYNNEI. After removal of 4 bases from V and 0 bases from J, the junction contained 7 bases not matched to a gene. The CDR3 protein is CASSGLAETSTDTQYF. Here the CDR3 DNA reads TGTGCCAGCAGTGGTCTAGCGGAGACGAGCACAGATACGCAGTATTTT.

The chain has TRBV6-5 and TRBJ1-5; 8 bases are a match to TRBD1. Trimming at V came to 4 bases and at J to 1 base, leaving 6 bases not matched to a gene. CDR3 length: 16 residues. The germline V gene encodes CDR1 MNHEY and CDR2 SVGAGI. The CDR3 DNA is TGTGCCAGCAGTTTGTTCGGACAGGGAAGCAATCAGCCCCAGCATTTT. Protein product: CASSLFGQGSNQPQHF.

The chain combines TRBV18 with TRBJ1-6; 9 nucleotides align to TRBD1. The CDR3 totals 14 residues. V lost 6 bases and J lost 6; bases outside the gene matches: 3. CDR1 is KGHSH, CDR2 LQKENI, per germline. CDR3 in amino acids: CASSRDRANSPLHF. CDR3 in DNA: TGTGCCAGCTCCCGGGACAGGGCTAATTCACCCCTCCACTTT. Full variable domain (missing parts from reference TRBV18 and TRBJ1-6): NAGVMQNPRHLVRRRGQEARLRCSPMKGHSHVYWYRQLPEEGLKFMVYLQKENIIDESGMPKERFSAEFPKEGPSILRIQQVVRGDSAAYFCASSRDRANSPLHFGNGTRLTVT.